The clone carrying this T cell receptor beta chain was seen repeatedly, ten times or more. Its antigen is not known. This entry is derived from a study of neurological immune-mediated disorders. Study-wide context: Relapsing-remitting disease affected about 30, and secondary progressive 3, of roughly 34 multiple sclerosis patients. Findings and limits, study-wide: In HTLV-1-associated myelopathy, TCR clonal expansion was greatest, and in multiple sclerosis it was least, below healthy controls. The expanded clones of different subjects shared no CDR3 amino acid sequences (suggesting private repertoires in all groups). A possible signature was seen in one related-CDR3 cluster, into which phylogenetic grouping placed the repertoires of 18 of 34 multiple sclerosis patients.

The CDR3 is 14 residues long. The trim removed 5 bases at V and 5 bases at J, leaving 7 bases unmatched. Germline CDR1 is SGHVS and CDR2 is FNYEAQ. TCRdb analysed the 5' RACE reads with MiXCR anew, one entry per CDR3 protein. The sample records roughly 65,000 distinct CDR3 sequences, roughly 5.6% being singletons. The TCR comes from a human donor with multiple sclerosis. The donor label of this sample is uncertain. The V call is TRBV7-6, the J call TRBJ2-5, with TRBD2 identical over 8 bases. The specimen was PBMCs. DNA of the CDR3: TGTGCCAGCAGCCAGAGCGGGGGTGCTGAGACCCAGTACTTC. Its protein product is CASSQSGGAETQYF.